Reported below is one T cell receptor beta chain. This specimen belongs to a study of T cells after yellow fever vaccination. The V gene end was trimmed by 7 bases and the J gene end by 3 bases; junction bases not matched to a gene: 8. This CDR3 spans 15 amino acids. MiXCR, run by TCRdb on the 5' RACE reads, gives a single entry per CDR3 protein. This table has hundreds of thousands of distinct CDR3 sequences, 3.6% appearing once. The origin of this receptor is a man younger than 35 who received the YFV17D yellow fever vaccine. Sequences were derived from PBMCs, sampled on the day of the yellow fever booster vaccination. This chain joins TRBV12-3 or TRBV12-4 and TRBJ1-2, with 10 bases that match TRBD1. Here the CDR3 DNA reads TGTGCCAGCACCCCGGGACAGGGGAGAGACTATGGCTACACCTTC. Its protein is CASTPGQGRDYGYTF.